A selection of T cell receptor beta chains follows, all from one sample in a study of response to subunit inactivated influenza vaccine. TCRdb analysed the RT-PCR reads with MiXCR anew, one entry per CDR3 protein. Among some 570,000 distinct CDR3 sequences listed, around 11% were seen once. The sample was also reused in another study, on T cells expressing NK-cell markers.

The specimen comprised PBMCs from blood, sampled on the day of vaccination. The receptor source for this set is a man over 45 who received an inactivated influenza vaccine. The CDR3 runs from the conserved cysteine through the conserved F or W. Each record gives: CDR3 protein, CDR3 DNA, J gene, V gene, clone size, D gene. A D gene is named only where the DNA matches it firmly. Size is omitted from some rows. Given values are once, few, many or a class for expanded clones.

CASSFTGFGSGANVLTF	TGTGCCAGCAGTTTTACGGGGTTCGGCTCTGGGGCCAACGTCCTGACTTTC	TRBJ2-6	TRBV28	few	-
CASSLVGPNTGELFF	TGCGCCAGCAGCTTGGTAGGCCCCAACACCGGGGAGCTGTTTTTT	TRBJ2-2	TRBV5-1	many	-
CALGVSARGEQYF	TGTGCCCTGGGCGTCTCGGCTCGGGGCGAGCAGTACTTC	TRBJ2-7	TRBV30	few	-
CASSLRTSNEQFF	TGTGCCAGCAGTTTAAGGACTTCCAATGAGCAGTTCTTC	TRBJ2-1	TRBV12-3/TRBV12-4	-	-
CASSPSPGGANEQFF	TGCGCCAGCAGCCCGTCCCCGGGGGGGGCCAATGAGCAGTTCTTC	TRBJ2-1	TRBV4-3	many	TRBD2
CASSYGTGFYNSPLHF	TGTGCCAGCAGTTATGGGACCGGTTTCTATAATTCACCCCTCCACTTT	TRBJ1-6	TRBV6-5	-	-
CASSSLLLRDRGNTEAFF	TGTGCCAGCAGCTCGCTACTTCTCCGGGACAGGGGTAACACTGAAGCTTTCTTT	TRBJ1-1	TRBV12-3/TRBV12-4	few	TRBD1
CAINDRGLGNSPLHF	TGTGCCATCAACGACAGGGGATTAGGTAATTCACCCCTCCACTTT	TRBJ1-6	TRBV10-3	-	TRBD1
CASSQRTGHSGANVLTF	TGTGCCAGCAGCCAACGGACAGGCCACTCTGGGGCCAACGTCCTGACTTTC	TRBJ2-6	TRBV7-2	few	TRBD1
CASSLTGQGTEAFF	TGTGCCAGCAGCTTAACAGGGCAGGGAACTGAAGCTTTCTTT	TRBJ1-1	TRBV5-6	many	-
CATLEQTAYTQYF	TGCGCCACCCTTGAGCAGACTGCCTATACGCAGTATTTT	TRBJ2-3	TRBV10-2	-	-
CASSYGTDVWVYSNQPQHF	TGTGCCAGCAGTTACGGGACGGACGTTTGGGTTTATAGCAATCAGCCCCAGCATTTT	TRBJ1-5	TRBV6-2/TRBV6-3	-	-
CSARAPLRAGHGYTF	TGCAGTGCTAGAGCCCCCCTACGGGCGGGCCATGGCTACACCTTC	TRBJ1-2	TRBV20-1	-	-
CASRRQPSTDTQYF	TGCGCCAGCAGACGCCAACCCAGCACAGATACGCAGTATTTT	TRBJ2-3	TRBV5-1	-	-
CASSPARGGADYDYTF	TGTGCCAGCAGTCCCGCTCGGGGGGGCGCGGACTATGACTACACCTTC	TRBJ1-2	TRBV28	-	-
CASSLNGGNSPLHF	TGTGCCAGCAGTTTGAACGGGGGAAATTCACCCCTCCACTTT	TRBJ1-6	TRBV27	few	-
CASSGLAGGGEQYF	TGTGCCAGCAGTGGACTAGCGGGAGGAGGGGAGCAGTACTTC	TRBJ2-7	TRBV27	-	TRBD2
CASSTKTGGNEKLFF	TGTGCCAGCAGCACTAAGACAGGGGGCAATGAAAAACTGTTTTTT	TRBJ1-4	TRBV7-9	-	TRBD1
CASSFRDRAGKLFF	TGTGCCAGCAGTTTCCGGGACAGGGCTGGAAAACTGTTTTTT	TRBJ1-4	TRBV6-5	few	TRBD1
CASNTGRSSYNSPLHF	TGTGCCAGCAATACGGGAAGAAGCTCCTATAATTCACCCCTCCACTTT	TRBJ1-6	TRBV27	-	-
CASSQAGTGKDEQYF	TGCGCCAGCAGCCAAGCCGGGACAGGGAAAGACGAGCAGTACTTC	TRBJ2-7	TRBV4-1	many	TRBD1
CSARASGAHWNEQFF	TGCAGTGCTAGGGCTAGCGGGGCCCATTGGAATGAGCAGTTCTTC	TRBJ2-1	TRBV20-1	-	TRBD2
CASSSTGLSNQPQHF	TGTGCCAGCAGTTCGACAGGGCTGAGCAATCAGCCCCAGCATTTT	TRBJ1-5	TRBV12-3/TRBV12-4	few	TRBD1
CASTPLGHMGTNTEAFF	TGTGCCAGTACCCCCCTAGGCCACATGGGGACGAACACTGAAGCTTTCTTT	TRBJ1-1	TRBV6-1	many	-
CASSSGTTLNEQFF	TGTGCCAGCAGCTCCGGGACCACCCTAAATGAGCAGTTCTTC	TRBJ2-1	TRBV7-3	few	-
CASSLGGHQNEQYF	TGTGCCAGCAGCCTCGGGGGGCATCAGAACGAGCAGTACTTC	TRBJ2-7	TRBV6-1	-	-
CAISLRQGANTGELFF	TGTGCCATCAGCCTTAGACAGGGGGCGAACACCGGGGAGCTGTTTTTT	TRBJ2-2	TRBV10-3	-	TRBD1
CASSQERYTDTQYF	TGTGCCAGCAGCCAAGAAAGATACACAGATACGCAGTATTTT	TRBJ2-3	TRBV4-2	many	-
CASSQPWTAARGYTF	TGCGCCAGCAGCCAGCCCTGGACGGCGGCGAGAGGCTACACCTTC	TRBJ1-2	TRBV4-1	few	-
CASSMKGIGTDTQYF	TGCGCCAGCAGTATGAAGGGAATAGGCACAGATACGCAGTATTTT	TRBJ2-3	TRBV4-1	few	-
CASSYSSGVDYGYTF	TGTGCCAGCAGTTACTCGAGCGGAGTCGACTATGGCTACACCTTC	TRBJ1-2	TRBV6-5	few	-
CASSRGEGRAETQYF	TGCGCCAGCAGCCGAGGGGAGGGGAGGGCAGAGACCCAGTACTTC	TRBJ2-5	TRBV4-3	few	TRBD2
CASSSTSGYTDTQYF	TGTGCCAGCAGCTCGACTAGCGGGTACACAGATACGCAGTATTTT	TRBJ2-3	TRBV7-3	-	TRBD2
CSGGVSYEQYF	TGCAGTGGCGGAGTTTCCTACGAGCAGTACTTC	TRBJ2-7	TRBV20-1	few	-
CASSRTRLTEETQYF	TGCGCCAGCAGCCGAACCCGGCTGACTGAAGAGACCCAGTACTTC	TRBJ2-5	TRBV4-3	-	-
CASSLQPDSYNEQFF	TGTGCCAGCTCACTACAACCCGACAGCTACAATGAGCAGTTCTTC	TRBJ2-1	TRBV18	-	-
CASSESMLSGSTYEQYF	TGCGCCAGCAGTGAGTCGATGTTAAGCGGGAGCACCTACGAGCAGTACTTC	TRBJ2-7	TRBV10-2	-	TRBD2
CASSLDSNSYNEQFF	TGTGCCAGCAGCTTAGACAGTAACTCCTACAATGAGCAGTTCTTC	TRBJ2-1	TRBV7-2	few	-
CAISGGQETQYF	TGTGCCATCAGCGGGGGACAAGAGACCCAGTACTTC	TRBJ2-5	TRBV24-1	few	TRBD2